This TCR beta chain was identified in a study of blood T cell repertoires in COVID-19. Study-wide background: Whether acute or convalescent, the COVID-19 samples came from the United States, Italy and Spain.

Seattle enrolled patients during active infection and tracked them longitudinally. Study processing details: From reference gene primer amplification, estimates of nucleated cell counts were derived. Method: immunoSEQ multiplex PCR; TCRdb's copy keeps in-frame clones and lacks some. D and trimming come from the DNA, and the V and J calls and clone size come from that table. There are about 95,000 clones in the sample; 80% to 90% occur only once, and around 5% lies in the top ten. CDR1 and CDR2 (germline): MNHEY, SMNVEV (reference sequence). V was clipped by 5 bases and J by 5 bases; unmatched bases: 5. There are 14 residues in the CDR3.

The V call is TRBV27, the J call TRBJ2-5; 10 bases fit TRBD1. Sequencing was done on a sample of peripheral blood. The clonotype comes from an elderly man with COVID-19, enrolled during active disease. In DNA form, the CDR3 reads TGTGCCAGCAGTCCGAGGACAGGGGGGGAGACCCAGTACTTC. Translating it yields CASSPRTGGETQYF.